The subject of this entry is one TCR beta chain. The sample originates from a study of control samples from healthy donors and cancer patients. Clones were read by immunoSEQ multiplex PCR, and TCRdb kept only the in-frame ones, dropping some. The table includes approximately 160,000 clones, 80% to 95% detected once. Trimming stripped 7 bases from V and 0 bases from J, with 12 bases between. Looked up from germline, CDR1 is SNHLY and CDR2 is FYNNEI. This CDR3 region has 15 residues. The sequenced sample was blood. This sequence was found in a woman in her twenties or thirties in good health. The chain joins TRBV2 to TRBJ1-4; possibly TRBD1 for D (6 bases). The DNA for the CDR3 is TGTGCCAGCAAGGCACAGGGTGCAACTAATGAAAAACTGTTTTTT. This translates into CASKAQGATNEKLFF. Filled out from reference TRBV2 and TRBJ1-4, the complete variable domain reads EPEVTQTPSHQVTQMGQEVILRCVPISNHLYFYWYRQILGQKVEFLVSFYNNEISEKSEIFDDQFSVERPDGSNFTLKIRSTKLEDSAMYFCASKAQGATNEKLFFGSGTQLSVL.